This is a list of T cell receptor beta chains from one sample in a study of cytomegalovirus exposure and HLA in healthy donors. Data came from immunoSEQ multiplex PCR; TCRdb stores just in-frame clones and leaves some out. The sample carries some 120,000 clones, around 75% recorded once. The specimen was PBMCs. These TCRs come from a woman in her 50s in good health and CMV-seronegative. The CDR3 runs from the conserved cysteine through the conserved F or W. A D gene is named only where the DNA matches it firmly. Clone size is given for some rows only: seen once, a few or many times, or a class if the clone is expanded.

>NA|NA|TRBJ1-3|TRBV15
CATSLGTDRNTIYF
TGTGCCACCAGCCTAGGGACCGACAGGAACACCATATATTTT
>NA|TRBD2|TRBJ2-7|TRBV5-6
CASSFSGSSTYEQYF
TGTGCCAGCAGTTTTAGCGGGAGCTCAACCTACGAGCAGTACTTC
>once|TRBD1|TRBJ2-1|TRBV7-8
CASSPETGTAYYNEQFF
TGTGCCAGCAGCCCGGAGACGGGGACAGCTTACTACAATGAGCAGTTCTTC
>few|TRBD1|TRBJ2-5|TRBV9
CASSVGQGAGRVGETQYF
TGTGCCAGCAGCGTAGGACAGGGGGCCGGCAGAGTGGGGGAGACCCAGTACTTC
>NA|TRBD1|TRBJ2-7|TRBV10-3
CAISPDRGPYEQYF
TGTGCCATCAGTCCTGACAGGGGCCCCTACGAGCAGTACTTC
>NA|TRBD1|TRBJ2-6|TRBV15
CATTKGQGSGANVLTF
TGTGCCACGACGAAGGGACAGGGCTCTGGGGCCAACGTCCTGACTTTC
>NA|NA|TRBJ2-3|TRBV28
CASSLADTQYF
TGTGCCAGCAGCTTAGCGGATACGCAGTATTTT
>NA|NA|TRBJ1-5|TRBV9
CASSGTGYNQPQHF
TGTGCCAGCAGCGGAACAGGGTATAATCAGCCCCAGCATTTT
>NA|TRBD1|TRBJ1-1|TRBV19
CASSPQGANEAFF
TGTGCCAGTAGTCCCCAGGGGGCAAATGAAGCTTTCTTT
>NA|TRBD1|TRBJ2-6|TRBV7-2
CASSLGQASGANVLTF
TGTGCCAGCAGCCTCGGACAGGCCTCTGGGGCCAACGTCCTGACTTTC
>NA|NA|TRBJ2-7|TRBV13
CASGTASESYEQYF
TGTGCCAGCGGAACCGCTAGCGAGTCCTACGAGCAGTACTTC
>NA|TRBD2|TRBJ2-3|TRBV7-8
CASTPRSGRGTDTQYF
TGTGCCAGCACCCCAAGAAGCGGGAGGGGAACAGATACGCAGTATTTT
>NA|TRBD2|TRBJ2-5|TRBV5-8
CASSLARGGPETQYF
TGTGCCAGCAGCTTAGCCCGGGGGGGTCCAGAGACCCAGTACTTC
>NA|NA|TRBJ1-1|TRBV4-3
CASSQEGGKGRMNTEAFF
TGCGCCAGCAGCCAAGAGGGGGGTAAGGGGCGCATGAACACTGAAGCTTTCTTT
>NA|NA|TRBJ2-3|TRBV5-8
CASSPRTAAISTDTQYF
TGTGCCAGCAGCCCCAGGACAGCAGCTATTAGCACAGATACGCAGTATTTT
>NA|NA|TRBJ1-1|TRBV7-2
CASSSQGLRAFF
TGTGCCAGCAGCTCTCAGGGGTTAAGGGCTTTCTTT
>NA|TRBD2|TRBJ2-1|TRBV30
CAWTYLAAGFNEQFF
TGTGCCTGGACTTATCTAGCGGCTGGATTCAATGAGCAGTTCTTC
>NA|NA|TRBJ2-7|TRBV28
CASSLWNSTWEQYF
TGTGCCAGCAGTTTATGGAACTCAACCTGGGAGCAGTACTTC
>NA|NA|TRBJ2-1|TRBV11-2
CASSLAGVRNEQFF
TGTGCCAGCAGCTTAGCGGGAGTCAGGAATGAGCAGTTCTTC
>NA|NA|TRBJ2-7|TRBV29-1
CSAQVTNSYEQYF
TGCAGCGCTCAGGTCACCAACTCCTACGAGCAGTACTTC
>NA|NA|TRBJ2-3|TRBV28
CASSLVGQGDTQYF
TGTGCCAGCAGTTTAGTGGGTCAGGGAGATACGCAGTATTTT
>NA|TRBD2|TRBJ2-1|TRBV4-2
CASSQEEGGQFNEQFF
TGTGCCAGCAGCCAAGAGGAGGGAGGGCAATTCAATGAGCAGTTCTTC
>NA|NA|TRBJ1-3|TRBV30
CAWGGADSGNTIYF
TGTGCCTGGGGCGGAGCTGACTCTGGAAACACCATATATTTT
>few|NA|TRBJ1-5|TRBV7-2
CASSLGTARWDQPQHF
TGTGCCAGCAGCTTAGGGACAGCGCGGTGGGACCAGCCCCAGCATTTT
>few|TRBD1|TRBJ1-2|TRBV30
CAWREGQTSIHGYTF
TGTGCCTGGAGGGAGGGACAGACTAGTATTCATGGCTACACCTTC
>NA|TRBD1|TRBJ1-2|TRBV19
CASSPQGQGVYGYTF
TGTGCCAGTAGCCCTCAAGGACAGGGAGTCTATGGCTACACCTTC
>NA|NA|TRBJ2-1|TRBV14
CASSQETNEQFF
TGTGCCAGCAGCCAAGAAACAAATGAGCAGTTCTTC
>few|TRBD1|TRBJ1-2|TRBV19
CASSTGTDLGYGYTF
TGTGCCAGTAGTACGGGGACAGATCTGGGCTATGGCTACACCTTC
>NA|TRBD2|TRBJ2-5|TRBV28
CASSWPPQRAGVRETQYF
TGTGCCAGCAGTTGGCCTCCCCAGCGAGCGGGAGTTAGGGAGACCCAGTACTTC
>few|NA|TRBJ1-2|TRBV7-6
CASSLVGSGVGGYTF
TGTGCCAGCAGCTTAGTCGGATCAGGGGTAGGGGGCTACACCTTC
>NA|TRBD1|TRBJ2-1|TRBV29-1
CSDRTGTNNEQFF
TGCAGCGACCGGACAGGGACGAACAATGAGCAGTTCTTC
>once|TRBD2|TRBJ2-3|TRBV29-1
CSVARSGEAVSQYF
TGCAGCGTTGCCCGTAGCGGGGAGGCCGTATCGCAGTATTTT
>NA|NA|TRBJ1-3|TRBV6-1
CASSEALEGRGNTIYF
TGTGCCAGCAGTGAAGCGTTGGAGGGCCGAGGAAACACCATATATTTT
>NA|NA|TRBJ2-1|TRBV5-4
CASSTRTMSSYNEQFF
TGTGCCAGCAGCACCCGCACCATGAGCTCCTACAATGAGCAGTTCTTC
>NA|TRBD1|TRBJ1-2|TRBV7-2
CASSSSTGSHGYTF
TGCGCCAGCAGCTCGTCGACAGGGTCCCATGGCTACACCTTC
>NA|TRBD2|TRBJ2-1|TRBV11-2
CASTQAGGLEQFF
TGTGCCAGCACTCAAGCGGGAGGGTTGGAGCAGTTCTTC
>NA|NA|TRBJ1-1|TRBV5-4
CASSLEGGRGLKAFF
TGTGCCAGCAGCTTAGAAGGAGGGAGGGGTCTCAAAGCTTTCTTT
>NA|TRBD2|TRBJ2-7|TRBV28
CASSAGTTSYEQYF
TGTGCCAGCAGCGCCGGGACTACCTCCTACGAGCAGTACTTC
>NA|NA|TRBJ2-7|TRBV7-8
CASSLTRVYEQYF
TGTGCCAGCAGCTTAACCAGGGTCTACGAGCAGTACTTC
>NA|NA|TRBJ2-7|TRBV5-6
CASSLGAGTHSF
TGTGCCAGCAGCCTGGGAGCCGGGACACACTCCTTC
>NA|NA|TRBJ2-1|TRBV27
CASSRPGGYYNEQFF
TGTGCCAGCAGTCGCCCAGGAGGGTACTACAATGAGCAGTTCTTC
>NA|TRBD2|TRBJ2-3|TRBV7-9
CASSNRVLAANTDTQYF
TGTGCCAGCAGCAATCGAGTACTAGCGGCCAACACAGATACGCAGTATTTT
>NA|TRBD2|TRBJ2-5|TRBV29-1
CSVEELPSGSPGETQYF
TGCAGCGTTGAAGAGCTTCCTAGCGGGAGCCCCGGGGAGACCCAGTACTTC
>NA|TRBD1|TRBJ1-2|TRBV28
CASSEQGAGYGYTF
TGTGCCAGCAGTGAACAGGGGGCTGGCTATGGCTACACCTTC
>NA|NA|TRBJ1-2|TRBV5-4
CASSLGGGGYPDGYTF
TGTGCCAGCAGCTTGGGAGGTGGAGGGTATCCAGATGGCTACACCTTC